The entry below gives a single T cell receptor beta chain sequence along with its context. The sample belongs to a study of blood T cell repertoires in COVID-19. In germline, CDR1 is GTSNPN, CDR2 SVGIG (reference sequence). J was trimmed by 1 base and V by 5 bases; bases with no gene match: 8. CDR3 length: 15 residues. The Seattle patients joined while their infection was active and were tracked longitudinally afterward. As originally analysed: Estimation of nucleated cell counts was performed using reference gene primer amplification. Method: immunoSEQ multiplex PCR; TCRdb's copy keeps in-frame clones and lacks some. V and J calls and clone size are those listed in that table; D and trimming were worked out from the DNA. The repertoire holds fewer than 300,000 clones, about nine tenths seen once, with over 2% in the top ten.

The chain is built from TRBV30 and TRBJ2-3, with TRBD2 matching over 8 bases. This receptor was obtained from a woman in her twenties or thirties with COVID-19, enrolled during active disease. The specimen was peripheral blood. The DNA of the CDR3 is TGTGCCTGGGGACCGGGACTAGGAGGCACAGATACGCAGTATTTT. It yields the protein CAWGPGLGGTDTQYF.